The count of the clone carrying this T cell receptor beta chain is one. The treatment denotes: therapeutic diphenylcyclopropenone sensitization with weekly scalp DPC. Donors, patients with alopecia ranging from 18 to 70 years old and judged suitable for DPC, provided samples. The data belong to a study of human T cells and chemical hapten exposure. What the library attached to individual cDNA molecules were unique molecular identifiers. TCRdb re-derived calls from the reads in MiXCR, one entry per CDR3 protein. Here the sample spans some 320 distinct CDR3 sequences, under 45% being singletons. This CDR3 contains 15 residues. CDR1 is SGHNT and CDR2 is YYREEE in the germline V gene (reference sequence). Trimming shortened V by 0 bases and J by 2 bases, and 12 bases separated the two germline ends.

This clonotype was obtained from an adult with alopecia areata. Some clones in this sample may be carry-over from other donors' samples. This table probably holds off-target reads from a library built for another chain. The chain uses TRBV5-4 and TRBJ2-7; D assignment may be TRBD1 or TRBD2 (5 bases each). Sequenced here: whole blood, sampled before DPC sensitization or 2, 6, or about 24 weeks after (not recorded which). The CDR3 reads CASSLVSGSTYEQYF. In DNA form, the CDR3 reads TGTGCCAGCAGCTTGGTGTCAGGGAGCACCTACGAGCAGTACTTC.